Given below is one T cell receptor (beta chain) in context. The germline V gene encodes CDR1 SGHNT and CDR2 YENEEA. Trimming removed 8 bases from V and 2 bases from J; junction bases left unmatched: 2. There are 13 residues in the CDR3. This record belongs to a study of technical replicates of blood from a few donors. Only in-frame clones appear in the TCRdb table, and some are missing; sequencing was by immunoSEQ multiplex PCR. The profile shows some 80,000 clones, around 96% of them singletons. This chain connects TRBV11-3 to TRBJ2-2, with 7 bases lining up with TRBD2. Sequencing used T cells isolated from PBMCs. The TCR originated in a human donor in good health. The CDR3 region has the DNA TGTGCCAGCTCGGGGGGAAACACCGGGGAGCTGTTTTTT. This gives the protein CASSGGNTGELFF.